This TCR beta chain was identified during a study of shared clonotypes between healthy human individuals. Study-level background: Plates per donor: three CD4 naive, three CD4 memory, two CD8 naive, one CD8 memory. General study results and limits: Among a few donors, 4.5% to 5.5% of naive CD4 clonotypes were found in common. Researchers found naive subsets generally carried larger estimated richness than memory subsets.

Between the trimmed V and J ends, which lost 2 bases and 4 bases, there was a span of 15 bases. Per the germline V gene, CDR1 is SEHNR and CDR2 is FQNEAQ (reference sequence). The CDR3 loop spans 15 amino acids. Some clones are missing from TCRdb's copy, which holds only in-frame ones; the method was immunoSEQ multiplex PCR. In the table there are more than 2,000,000 clones, over 90% of which are singletons. In regard to this clone: Its target is not known.

J is TRBJ2-7 and V is TRBV7-9; either TRBD1 or TRBD2 may fit D (5 bases each). The TCR was taken from a man aged 18 to 35 in good health. Some clones in this sample may be carry-over from other donors' samples. Material: naive CD4+ T cells from PBMCs. Subset defined: CD45RA+ positively selected. The CDR3 coding sequence is TGTGCCAGCAGCTTAAGGGCTGGGGGTGCGTACGAGCAGTACTTC. Amino acids: CASSLRAGGAYEQYF.